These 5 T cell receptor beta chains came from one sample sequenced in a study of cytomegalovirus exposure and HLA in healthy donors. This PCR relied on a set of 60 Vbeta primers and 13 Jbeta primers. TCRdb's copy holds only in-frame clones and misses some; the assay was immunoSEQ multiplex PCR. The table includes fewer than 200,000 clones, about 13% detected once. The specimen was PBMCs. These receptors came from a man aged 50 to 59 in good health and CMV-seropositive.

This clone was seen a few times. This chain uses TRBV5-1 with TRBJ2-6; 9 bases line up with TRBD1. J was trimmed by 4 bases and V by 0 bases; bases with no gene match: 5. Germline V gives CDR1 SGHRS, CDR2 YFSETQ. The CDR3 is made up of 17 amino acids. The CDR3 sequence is CASSLAGQGAGANVLTF. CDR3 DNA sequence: TGCGCCAGCAGCTTGGCGGGACAGGGCGCCGGGGCCAACGTCCTGACTTTC.

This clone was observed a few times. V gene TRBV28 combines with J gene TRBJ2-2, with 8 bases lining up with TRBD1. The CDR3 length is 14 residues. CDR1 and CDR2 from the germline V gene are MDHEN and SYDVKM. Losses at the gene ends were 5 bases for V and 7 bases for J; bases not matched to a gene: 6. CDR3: CASSPWTGSGELFF. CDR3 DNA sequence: TGTGCCAGCAGTCCCTGGACAGGGAGCGGGGAGCTGTTTTTT.

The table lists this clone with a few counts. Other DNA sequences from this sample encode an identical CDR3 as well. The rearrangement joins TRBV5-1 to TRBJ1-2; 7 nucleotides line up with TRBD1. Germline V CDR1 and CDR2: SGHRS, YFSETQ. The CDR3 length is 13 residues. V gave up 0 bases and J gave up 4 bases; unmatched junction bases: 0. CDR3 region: CASSLDRGYGYTF. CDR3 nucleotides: TGCGCCAGCAGCTTGGACAGGGGCTATGGCTACACCTTC.

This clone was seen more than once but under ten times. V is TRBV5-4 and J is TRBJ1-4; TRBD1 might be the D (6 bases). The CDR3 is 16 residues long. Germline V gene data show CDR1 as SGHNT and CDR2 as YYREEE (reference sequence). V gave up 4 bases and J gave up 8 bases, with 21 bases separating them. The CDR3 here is CASSPGGGGRREKLFF. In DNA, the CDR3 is TGTGCCAGCAGCCCCGGAGGGGGGGGGCGCAGGGAAAAACTGTTTTTT. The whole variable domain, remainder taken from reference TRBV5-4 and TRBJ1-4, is ETGVTQSPTHLIKTRGQQVTLRCSSQSGHNTVSWYQQALGQGPQFIFQYYREEENGRGNFPPRFSGLQFPNYSSELNVNALELDDSALYLCASSPGGGGRREKLFFGSGTQLSVL.

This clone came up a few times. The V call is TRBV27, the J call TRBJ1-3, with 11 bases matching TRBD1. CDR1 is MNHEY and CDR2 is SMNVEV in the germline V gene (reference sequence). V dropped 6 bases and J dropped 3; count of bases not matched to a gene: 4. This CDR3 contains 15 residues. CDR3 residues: CASSPGTGGGNTIYF. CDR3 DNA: TGTGCCAGCAGCCCTGGGACAGGGGGTGGAAACACCATATATTTT.